The T cell receptor beta chain under discussion was sequenced for a study of blood T cell repertoires in COVID-19. Study as a whole: There were acute and convalescent COVID-19 samples, and they came from the United States, Italy and Spain.

Followed over time, Seattle patients had been enrolled while infection was active. Source study methods: Reference gene primers were amplified, and this amplification served to estimate nucleated cell counts. Assay: immunoSEQ multiplex PCR; the TCRdb copy retains only in-frame clones and omits some. That table furnishes V, J and clone size, whereas the DNA furnished D and trimming. There are about 160,000 clones in the sample; less than 85% occur only once, and about 7.7% lies in the top ten. The germline CDR1 and CDR2 sequences are SGHDT and YYEEEE. The CDR3 sequence is 15 residues long. J was trimmed by 3 bases and V by 0 bases; bases with no gene match: 2.

J is TRBJ2-7 and V is TRBV5-6; 11 bases align to TRBD2. The sequencing sample was made of peripheral blood. The sequence was obtained from a woman in her forties with COVID-19, enrolled during active disease. CDR3 bases: TGTGCCAGCAGCTTGGGACTAGCGGGACTCTACGAGCAGTACTTC. Protein product: CASSLGLAGLYEQYF.